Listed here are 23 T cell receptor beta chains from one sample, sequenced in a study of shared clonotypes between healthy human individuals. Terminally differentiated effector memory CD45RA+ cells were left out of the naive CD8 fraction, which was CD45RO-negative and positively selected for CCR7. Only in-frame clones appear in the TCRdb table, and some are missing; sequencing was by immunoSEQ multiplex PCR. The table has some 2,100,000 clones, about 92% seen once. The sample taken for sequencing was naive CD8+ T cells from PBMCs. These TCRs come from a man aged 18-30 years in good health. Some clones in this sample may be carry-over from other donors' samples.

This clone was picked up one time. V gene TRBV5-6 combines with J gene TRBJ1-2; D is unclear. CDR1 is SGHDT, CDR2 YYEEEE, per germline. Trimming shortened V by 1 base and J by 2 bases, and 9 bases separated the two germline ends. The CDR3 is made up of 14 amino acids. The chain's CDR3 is CASSLNAINYGYTF. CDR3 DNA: TGTGCCAGCAGCTTGAACGCGATAAACTATGGCTACACCTTC.

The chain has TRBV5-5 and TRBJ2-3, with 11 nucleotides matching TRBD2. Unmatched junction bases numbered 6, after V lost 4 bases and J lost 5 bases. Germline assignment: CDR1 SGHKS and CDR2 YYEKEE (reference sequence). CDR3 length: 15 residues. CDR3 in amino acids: CASSPTSGTGDTQYF. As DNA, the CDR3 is TGTGCCAGCAGCCCGACTAGCGGGACTGGAGATACGCAGTATTTT.

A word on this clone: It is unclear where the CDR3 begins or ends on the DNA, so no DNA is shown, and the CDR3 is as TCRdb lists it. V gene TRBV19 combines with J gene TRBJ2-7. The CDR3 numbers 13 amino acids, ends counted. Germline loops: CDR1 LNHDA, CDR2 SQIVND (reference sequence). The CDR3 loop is CASSTSAKHEQYF.

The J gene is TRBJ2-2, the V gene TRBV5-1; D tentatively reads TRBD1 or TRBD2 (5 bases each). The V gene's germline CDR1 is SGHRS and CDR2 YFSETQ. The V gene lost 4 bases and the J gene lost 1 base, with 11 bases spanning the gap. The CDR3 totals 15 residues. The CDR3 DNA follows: TGCGCCAGCAGCGAGCGGACACGGAACACCGGGGAGCTGTTTTTT. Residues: CASSERTRNTGELFF. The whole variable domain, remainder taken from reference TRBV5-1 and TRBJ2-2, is KAGVTQTPRYLIKTRGQQVTLSCSPISGHRSVSWYQQTPGQGLQFLFEYFSETQRNKGNFPGRFSGRQFSNSRSEMNVSTLELGDSALYLCASSERTRNTGELFFGEGSRLTVL.

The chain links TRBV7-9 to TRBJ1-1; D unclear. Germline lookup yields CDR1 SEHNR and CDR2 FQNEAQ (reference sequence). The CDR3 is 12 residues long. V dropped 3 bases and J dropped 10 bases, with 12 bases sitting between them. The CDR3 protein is CASSLNGRRAFF. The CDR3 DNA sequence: TGTGCCAGCAGCTTGAACGGGAGGCGAGCTTTCTTT.

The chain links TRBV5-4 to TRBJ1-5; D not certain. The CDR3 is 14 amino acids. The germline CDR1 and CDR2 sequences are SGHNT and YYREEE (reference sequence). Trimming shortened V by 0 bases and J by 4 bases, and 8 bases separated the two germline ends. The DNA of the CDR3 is TGTGCCAGCAGCTTGGATTTAGGAAATCAGCCCCAGCATTTT. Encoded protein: CASSLDLGNQPQHF.

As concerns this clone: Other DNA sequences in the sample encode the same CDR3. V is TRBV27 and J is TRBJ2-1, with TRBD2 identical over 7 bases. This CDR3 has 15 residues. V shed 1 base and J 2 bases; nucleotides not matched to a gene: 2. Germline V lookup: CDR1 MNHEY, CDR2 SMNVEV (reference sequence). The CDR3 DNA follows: TGTGCCAGCAGTTTATGGGCGGGAGCCTACAATGAGCAGTTCTTC. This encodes CASSLWAGAYNEQFF.

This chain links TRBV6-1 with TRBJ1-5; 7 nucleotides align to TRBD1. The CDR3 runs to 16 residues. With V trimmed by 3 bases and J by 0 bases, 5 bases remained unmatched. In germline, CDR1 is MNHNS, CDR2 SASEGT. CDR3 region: CASSEGTDYSNQPQHF. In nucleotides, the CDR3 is TGTGCCAGCAGTGAGGGGACAGATTATAGCAATCAGCCCCAGCATTTT.

CDR3 DNA: TGTGCCAGCAGCCCGACGGATCTTAACACTGAAGCTTTCTTT. Its translation is CASSPTDLNTEAFF. This chain joins TRBV14 and TRBJ1-1, with D hard to call. The V gene lost 4 bases and the J gene lost 2 bases, with 11 bases spanning the gap. The CDR3 totals 14 residues. The germline V gene has CDR1 SGHDN and CDR2 FVKESK.

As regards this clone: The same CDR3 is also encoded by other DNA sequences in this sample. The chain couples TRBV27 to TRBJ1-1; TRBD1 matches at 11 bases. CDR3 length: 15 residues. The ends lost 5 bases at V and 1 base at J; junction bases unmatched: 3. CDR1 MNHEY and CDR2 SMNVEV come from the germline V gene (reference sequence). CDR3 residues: CASSPGTGGNTEAFF. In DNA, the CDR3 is TGTGCCAGCAGTCCAGGGACAGGGGGGAACACTGAAGCTTTCTTT.

CDR3 nucleotide sequence: TGCAGCGTTGGGTGGTCTAGCGGGGTATTCGACGAGCAGTACTTC. Translating it yields CSVGWSSGVFDEQYF. The V and J genes are TRBV29-1 and TRBJ2-7; 9 positions agree with TRBD2. The CDR3 loop spans 15 amino acids. Germline trimming cut 4 bases from V and 5 bases from J; bases unmatched to any gene: 12. The germline gives CDR1 SQVTM, CDR2 ANQGSEA.

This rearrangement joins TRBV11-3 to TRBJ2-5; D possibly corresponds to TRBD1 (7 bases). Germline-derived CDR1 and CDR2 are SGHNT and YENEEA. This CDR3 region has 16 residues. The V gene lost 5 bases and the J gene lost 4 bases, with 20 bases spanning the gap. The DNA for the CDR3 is TGTGCCAGCAGCCGGAACGACAGGGCCGGGGGAGAGACCCAGTACTTC. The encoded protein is CASSRNDRAGGETQYF.

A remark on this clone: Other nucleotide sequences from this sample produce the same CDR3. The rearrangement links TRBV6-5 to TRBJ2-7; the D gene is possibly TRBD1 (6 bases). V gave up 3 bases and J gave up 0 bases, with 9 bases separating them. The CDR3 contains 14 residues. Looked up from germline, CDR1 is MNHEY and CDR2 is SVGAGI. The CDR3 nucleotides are TGTGCCAGCAGTTATACAGGGAGCTCCTACGAGCAGTACTTC. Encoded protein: CASSYTGSSYEQYF.

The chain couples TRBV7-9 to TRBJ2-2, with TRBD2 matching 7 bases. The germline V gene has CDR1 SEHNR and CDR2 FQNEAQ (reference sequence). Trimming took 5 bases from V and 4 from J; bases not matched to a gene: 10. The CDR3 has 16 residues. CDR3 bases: TGTGCCAGCAGCCGGCCTGGGGGGGTCCCCACCGGGGAGCTGTTTTTT. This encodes CASSRPGGVPTGELFF.

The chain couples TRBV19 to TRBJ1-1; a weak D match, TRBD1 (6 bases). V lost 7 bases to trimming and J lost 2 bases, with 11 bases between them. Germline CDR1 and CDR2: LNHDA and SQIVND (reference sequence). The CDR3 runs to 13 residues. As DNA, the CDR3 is TGTGCCAGTACCCTCGGGACAAACACTGAAGCTTTCTTT. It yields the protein CASTLGTNTEAFF.

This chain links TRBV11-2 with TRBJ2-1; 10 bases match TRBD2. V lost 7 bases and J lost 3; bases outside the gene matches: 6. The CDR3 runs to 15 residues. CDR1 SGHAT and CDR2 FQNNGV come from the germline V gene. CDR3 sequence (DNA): TGTGCCAGCACCATAGGGACTAGCGTCTACAATGAGCAGTTCTTC. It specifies CASTIGTSVYNEQFF. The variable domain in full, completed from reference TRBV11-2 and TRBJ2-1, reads EAGVAQSPRYKIIEKRQSVAFWCNPISGHATLYWYQQILGQGPKLLIQFQNNGVVDDSQLPKDRFSAERLKGVDSTLKIQPAKLEDSAVYLCASTIGTSVYNEQFFGPGTRLTVL.

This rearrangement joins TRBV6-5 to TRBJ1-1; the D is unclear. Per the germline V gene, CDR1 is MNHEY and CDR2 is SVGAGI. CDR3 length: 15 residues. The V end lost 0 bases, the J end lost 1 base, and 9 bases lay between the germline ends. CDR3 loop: CASSYSNAANTEAFF. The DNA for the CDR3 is TGTGCCAGCAGTTACTCGAATGCAGCGAACACTGAAGCTTTCTTT.

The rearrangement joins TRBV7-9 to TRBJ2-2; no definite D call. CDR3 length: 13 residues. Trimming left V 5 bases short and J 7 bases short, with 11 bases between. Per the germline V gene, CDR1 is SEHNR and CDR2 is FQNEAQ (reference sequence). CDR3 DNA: TGTGCCAGCAGCCGCGTAGAGGACGGGGAGCTGTTTTTT. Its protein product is CASSRVEDGELFF.

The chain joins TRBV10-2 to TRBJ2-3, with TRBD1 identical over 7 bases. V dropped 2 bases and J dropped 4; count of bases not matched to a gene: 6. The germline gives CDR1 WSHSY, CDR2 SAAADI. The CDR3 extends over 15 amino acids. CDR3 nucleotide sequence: TGCGCCAGCAGTGAGGAGGGGGCGTGGGCAGATACGCAGTATTTT. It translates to CASSEEGAWADTQYF.

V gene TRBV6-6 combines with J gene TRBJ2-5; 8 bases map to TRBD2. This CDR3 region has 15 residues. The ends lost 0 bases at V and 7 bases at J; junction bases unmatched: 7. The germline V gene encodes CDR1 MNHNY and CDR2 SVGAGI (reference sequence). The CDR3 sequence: CASSYSTSAMGTQYF. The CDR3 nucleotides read TGTGCCAGCAGTTACTCGACTAGCGCAATGGGGACCCAGTACTTC.

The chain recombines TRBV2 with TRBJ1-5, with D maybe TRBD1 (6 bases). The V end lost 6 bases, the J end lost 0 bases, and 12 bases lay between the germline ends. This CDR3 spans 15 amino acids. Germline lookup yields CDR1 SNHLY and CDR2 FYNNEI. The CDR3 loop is CASSRGRDSNQPQHF. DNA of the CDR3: TGTGCCAGCAGCAGGGGCAGAGATAGCAATCAGCCCCAGCATTTT.

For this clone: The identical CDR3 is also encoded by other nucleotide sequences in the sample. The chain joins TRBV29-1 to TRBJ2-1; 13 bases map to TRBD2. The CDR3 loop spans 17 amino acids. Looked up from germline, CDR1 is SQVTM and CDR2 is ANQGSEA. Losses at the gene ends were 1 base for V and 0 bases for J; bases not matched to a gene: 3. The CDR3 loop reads CSVEGTSGRASYNEQFF. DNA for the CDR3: TGCAGCGTTGAAGGCACTAGCGGGAGGGCCTCCTACAATGAGCAGTTCTTC.

The CDR3: CASSWSVGQGPGEQYF. The CDR3 DNA is TGCGCCAGCAGCTGGAGCGTGGGACAGGGCCCAGGCGAGCAGTACTTC. The chain is built from TRBV5-1 and TRBJ2-7; 9 nucleotides agree with TRBD1. Germline V gene sequence: CDR1 SGHRS, CDR2 YFSETQ. The CDR3 loop spans 16 amino acids. V shed 3 bases and J 6 bases; nucleotides not matched to a gene: 13.